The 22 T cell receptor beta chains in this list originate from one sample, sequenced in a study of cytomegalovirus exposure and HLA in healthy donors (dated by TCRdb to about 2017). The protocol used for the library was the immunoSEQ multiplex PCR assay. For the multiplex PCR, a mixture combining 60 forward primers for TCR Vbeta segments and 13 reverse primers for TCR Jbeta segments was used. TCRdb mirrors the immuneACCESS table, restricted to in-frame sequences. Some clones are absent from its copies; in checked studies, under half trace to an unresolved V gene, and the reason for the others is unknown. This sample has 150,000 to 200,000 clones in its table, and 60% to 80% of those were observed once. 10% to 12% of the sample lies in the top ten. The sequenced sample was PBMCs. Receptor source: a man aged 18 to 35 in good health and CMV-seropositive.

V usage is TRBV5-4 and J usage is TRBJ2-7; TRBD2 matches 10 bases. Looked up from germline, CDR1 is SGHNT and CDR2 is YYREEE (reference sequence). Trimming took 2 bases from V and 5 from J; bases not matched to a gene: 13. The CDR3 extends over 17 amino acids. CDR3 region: CASSFLPRVAGGDEQYF. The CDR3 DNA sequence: TGTGCCAGCAGCTTCTTGCCGAGGGTAGCGGGAGGCGACGAGCAGTACTTC.

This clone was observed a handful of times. The CDR3 nucleotides are TGTGCCAGCAGTTTGCCCGTGGGGCACACTGAAGCTTTCTTT. It is translated as CASSLPVGHTEAFF. The J gene is TRBJ1-1, the V gene TRBV28; tentative D call: TRBD1 (5 bases). V lost 3 bases, J lost 3 bases, and 11 bases lay in between. Germline assignment: CDR1 MDHEN and CDR2 SYDVKM. The CDR3 length is 14 residues.

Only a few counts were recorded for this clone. The CDR3 loop reads CASSERSSGRDTQYF. For the CDR3, the DNA is TGTGCCAGCAGTGAACGGTCTAGCGGGAGGGATACGCAGTATTTT. The V and J genes are TRBV6-1 and TRBJ2-3; 11 bases fit TRBD2. The V segment lost 2 bases and the J segment 6 bases; nucleotides outside the gene matches: 4. Germline loops: CDR1 MNHNS, CDR2 SASEGT. The CDR3 is made up of 15 amino acids.

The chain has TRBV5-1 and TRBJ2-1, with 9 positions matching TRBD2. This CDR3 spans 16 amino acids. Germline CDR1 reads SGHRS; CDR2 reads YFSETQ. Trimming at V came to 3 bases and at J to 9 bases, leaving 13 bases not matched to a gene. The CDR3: CASSSDGLAKSGEQFF. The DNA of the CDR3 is TGCGCCAGCAGCTCGGATGGACTAGCGAAAAGCGGTGAGCAGTTCTTC.

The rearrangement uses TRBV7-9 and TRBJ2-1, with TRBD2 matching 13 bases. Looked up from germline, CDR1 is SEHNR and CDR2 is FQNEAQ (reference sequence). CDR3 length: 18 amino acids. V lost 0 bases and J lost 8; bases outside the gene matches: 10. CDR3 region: CASSLAVGLAGVFDEQFF. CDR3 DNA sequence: TGTGCCAGCAGCTTAGCGGTAGGACTAGCGGGAGTATTCGATGAGCAGTTCTTC.

CDR3 region: CASSNLGTNEKLFF. The DNA of the CDR3 is TGTGCCAGCAGCAACCTCGGAACTAATGAAAAACTGTTTTTT. The chain employs TRBV14 and TRBJ1-4; no clear D gene. The CDR3 extends over 14 amino acids. Germline lookup yields CDR1 SGHDN and CDR2 FVKESK. V was cut by 5 bases and J by 1 base, with 8 bases left in between.

CDR3 in amino acids: CSVPLGGSTDTQYF. The CDR3 nucleotides are TGCAGCGTCCCTCTTGGGGGCAGCACAGATACGCAGTATTTT. This chain connects TRBV29-1 to TRBJ2-3; TRBD1 is a possible D gene (6 bases). V was clipped by 6 bases and J by 0 bases, with 13 bases between them. Germline V gene lookup returns CDR1 SQVTM and CDR2 ANQGSEA. This CDR3 is built from 14 residues.

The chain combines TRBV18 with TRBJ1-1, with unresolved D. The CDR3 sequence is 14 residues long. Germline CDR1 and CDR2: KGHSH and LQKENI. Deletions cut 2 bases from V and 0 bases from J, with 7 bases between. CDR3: CASSPSALNTEAFF. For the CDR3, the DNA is TGTGCCAGCTCACCAAGCGCTCTGAACACTGAAGCTTTCTTT.

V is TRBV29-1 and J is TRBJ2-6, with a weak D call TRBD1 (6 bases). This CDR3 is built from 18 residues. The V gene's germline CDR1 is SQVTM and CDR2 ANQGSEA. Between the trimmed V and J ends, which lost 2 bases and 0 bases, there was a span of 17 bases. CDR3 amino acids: CSVELGGQGPSGANVLTF. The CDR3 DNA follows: TGCAGCGTTGAACTTGGGGGCCAGGGGCCCTCTGGGGCCAACGTCCTGACTTTC. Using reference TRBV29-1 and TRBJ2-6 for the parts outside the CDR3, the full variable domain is SAVISQKPSRDICQRGTSLTIQCQVDSQVTMMFWYRQQPGQSLTLIATANQGSEATYESGFVIDKFPISRPNLTFSTLTVSNMSPEDSSIYLCSVELGGQGPSGANVLTFGAGSRLTVL.

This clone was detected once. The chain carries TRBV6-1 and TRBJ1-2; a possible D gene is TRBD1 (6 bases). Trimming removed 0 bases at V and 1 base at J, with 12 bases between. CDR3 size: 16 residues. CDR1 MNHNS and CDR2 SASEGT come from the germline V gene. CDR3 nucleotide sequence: TGTGCCAGCAGTGAAGCGCTGACAGGTATTAACTATGGCTACACCTTC. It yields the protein CASSEALTGINYGYTF.

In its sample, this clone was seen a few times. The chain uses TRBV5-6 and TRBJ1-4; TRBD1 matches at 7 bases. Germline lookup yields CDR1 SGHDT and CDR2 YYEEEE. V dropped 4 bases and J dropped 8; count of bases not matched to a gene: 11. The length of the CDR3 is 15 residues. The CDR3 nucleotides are TGTGCCAGCAGCCCGACAGGGCGGGAAAACGAAAAACTGTTTTTT. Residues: CASSPTGRENEKLFF.

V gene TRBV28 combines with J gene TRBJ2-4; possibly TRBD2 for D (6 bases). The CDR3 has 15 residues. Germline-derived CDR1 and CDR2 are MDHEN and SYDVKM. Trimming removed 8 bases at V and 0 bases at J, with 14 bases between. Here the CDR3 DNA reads TGTGCCAGCCGGCCGCGGGGATTAGCCAAAAACATTCAGTACTTC. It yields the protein CASRPRGLAKNIQYF.

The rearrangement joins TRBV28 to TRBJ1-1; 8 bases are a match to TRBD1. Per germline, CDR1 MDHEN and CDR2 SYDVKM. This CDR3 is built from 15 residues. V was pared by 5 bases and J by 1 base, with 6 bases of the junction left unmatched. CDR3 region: CASSAYRGGNTEAFF. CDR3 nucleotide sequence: TGTGCCAGCAGTGCGTACAGGGGGGGGAACACTGAAGCTTTCTTT.

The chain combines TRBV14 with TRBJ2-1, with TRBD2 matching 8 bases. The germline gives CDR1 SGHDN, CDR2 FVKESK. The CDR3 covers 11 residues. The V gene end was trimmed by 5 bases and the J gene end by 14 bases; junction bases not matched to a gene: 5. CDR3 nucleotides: TGTGCCAGCAGCTCGGGAGGGGCAAAGTTCTTC. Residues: CASSSGGAKFF.

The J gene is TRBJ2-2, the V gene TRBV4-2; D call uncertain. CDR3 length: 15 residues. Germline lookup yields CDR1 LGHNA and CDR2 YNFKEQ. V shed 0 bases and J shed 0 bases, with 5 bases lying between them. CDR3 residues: CASSQDDTNTGELFF. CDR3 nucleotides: TGTGCCAGCAGCCAAGACGACACGAACACCGGGGAGCTGTTTTTT.

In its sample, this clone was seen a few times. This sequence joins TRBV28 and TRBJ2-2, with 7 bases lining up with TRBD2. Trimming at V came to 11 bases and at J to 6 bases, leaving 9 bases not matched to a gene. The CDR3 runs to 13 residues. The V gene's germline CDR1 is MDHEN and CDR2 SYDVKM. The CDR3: CAGGVKGAGELFF. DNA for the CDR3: TGTGCCGGGGGGGTGAAGGGCGCCGGGGAGCTGTTTTTT.

The CDR3, as DNA: TGCGCCAGCGAAGGGACTTCAGAAGCTTTCTTT. Translation gives CASEGTSEAFF. This rearrangement joins TRBV10-2 to TRBJ1-1; D may be TRBD1 (5 bases). The CDR3 contains 11 residues. V was clipped by 8 bases and J by 8 bases, with 12 bases between them. The germline V gene has CDR1 WSHSY and CDR2 SAAADI.

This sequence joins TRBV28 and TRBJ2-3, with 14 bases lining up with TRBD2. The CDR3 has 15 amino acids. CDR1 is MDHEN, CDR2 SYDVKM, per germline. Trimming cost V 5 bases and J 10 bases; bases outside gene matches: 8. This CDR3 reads CASSPTSGRAEAQYF. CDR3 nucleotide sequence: TGTGCCAGCAGTCCGACTAGCGGGAGGGCCGAAGCGCAGTATTTT.

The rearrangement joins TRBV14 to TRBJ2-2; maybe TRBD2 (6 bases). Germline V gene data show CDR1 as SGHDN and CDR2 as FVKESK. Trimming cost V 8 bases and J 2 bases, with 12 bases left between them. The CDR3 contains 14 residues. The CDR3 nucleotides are TGTGCCAGCCGCCCAGCGGGCAACACCGGGGAGCTGTTTTTT. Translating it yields CASRPAGNTGELFF.

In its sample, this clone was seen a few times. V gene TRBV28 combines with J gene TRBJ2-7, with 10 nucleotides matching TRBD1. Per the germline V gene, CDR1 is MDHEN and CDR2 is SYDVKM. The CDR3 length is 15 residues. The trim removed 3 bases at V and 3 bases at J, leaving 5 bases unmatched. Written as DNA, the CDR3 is TGTGCCAGCAGTTTGGGACAGGGGAATCTCTACGAGCAGTACTTC. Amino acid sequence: CASSLGQGNLYEQYF. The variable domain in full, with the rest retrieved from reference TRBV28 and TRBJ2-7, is DVKVTQSSRYLVKRTGEKVFLECVQDMDHENMFWYRQDPGLGLRLIYFSYDVKMKEKGDIPEGYSVSREKKERFSLILESASTNQTSMYLCASSLGQGNLYEQYFGPGTRLTVT.

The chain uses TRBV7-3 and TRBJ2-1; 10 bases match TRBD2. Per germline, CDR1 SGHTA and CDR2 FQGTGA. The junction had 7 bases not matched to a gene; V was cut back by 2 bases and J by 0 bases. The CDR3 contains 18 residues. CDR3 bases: TGTGCCAGCAGCTTATTCTCCTCTAGCGGGAGCTCCTACAATGAGCAGTTCTTC. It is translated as CASSLFSSSGSSYNEQFF. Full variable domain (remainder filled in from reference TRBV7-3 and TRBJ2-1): GAGVSQTPSNKVTEKGKYVELRCDPISGHTALYWYRQSLGQGPEFLIYFQGTGAADDSGLPNDRFFAVRPEGSVSTLKIQRTERGDSAVYLCASSLFSSSGSSYNEQFFGPGTRLTVL.

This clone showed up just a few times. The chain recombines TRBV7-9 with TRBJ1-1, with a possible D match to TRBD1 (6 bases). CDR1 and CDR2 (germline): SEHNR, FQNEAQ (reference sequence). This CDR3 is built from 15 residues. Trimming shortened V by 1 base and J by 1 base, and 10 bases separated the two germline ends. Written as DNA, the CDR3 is TGTGCCAGCAGCTTAGGTGGGGGCAGGAACACTGAAGCTTTCTTT. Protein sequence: CASSLGGGRNTEAFF.